This TCR beta chain appears in the sequencing data of a study of cytomegalovirus exposure and HLA in healthy donors. Findings and caveats of the study: Accounts indicate the classifier identified cytomegalovirus status with strong specificity and sensitivity. For presence/absence analyses, sequencing depth was assumed to be roughly uniform across donors.

Germline V gene data show CDR1 as SGHNT and CDR2 as YYREEE (reference sequence). Trimming removed 0 bases from V and 0 bases from J, with 9 bases in between. The CDR3 contains 15 residues. As concerns this clone: The antigen remains unidentified.

PCR used 60 Vbeta primers and 13 Jbeta primers. TCRdb keeps only in-frame clones here, not all; method: immunoSEQ multiplex PCR. This repertoire shows about 170,000 clones, 70% to 80% found once; its top ten account for about 2.1%. Specimen: PBMCs. The V and J genes are TRBV5-4 and TRBJ1-1, with D hard to call. The receptor's source is a woman in her twenties or thirties in good health and CMV-seropositive. The chain's CDR3 is CASSLVGSLNTEAFF. The CDR3 DNA reads as TGTGCCAGCAGCTTGGTGGGCAGTTTGAACACTGAAGCTTTCTTT.